This T cell receptor beta chain is drawn from a study of shared clonotypes between healthy human individuals. The CDR3 is 13 residues long. The germline V gene encodes CDR1 SGHNT and CDR2 YYREEE (reference sequence). The J segment lost 13 bases and the V segment lost 1 base, leaving 9 bases of the junction unmatched. Turning to this clone: Its specificity is unknown.

Authors' methods: ImmunoSEQ gave junction-only sequences without quality scores, so filtering differed. The data were produced by immunoSEQ multiplex PCR, yet TCRdb's version contains in-frame clones alone and is incomplete. For V, J and clone size, that table is used; D and trimming come from the DNA. This table holds about 1.1 million clones, about four fifths found once. Points from the study as a whole: Though the depth was large, rarefaction showed that sorted-subset sequencing was incomplete.

Participating donors were healthy, HIV-negative adults free of recent acute infections or vaccinations. CD4+ cells yielded CD45RA+ naive and CD45RA-negative memory subsets. This clonotype originated in a man aged 18 to 30 in good health. Some clones in this sample may be carry-over from other donors' samples. Sequencing input: memory CD4+ T cells from PBMCs. Subset defined: CD45RA-negative fraction. The chain links TRBV5-4 to TRBJ2-5; 8 bases are a match to TRBD1. The CDR3, as DNA: TGTGCCAGCAGCTTGTCCAGGGGGCTTGATCTGTACTTC. As protein: CASSLSRGLDLYF.